The rows below give T cell receptor beta chains drawn from one sample of a study of shared T cell receptors in the human thymus. Profiled with immunoSEQ multiplex PCR; TCRdb holds only in-frame clones, not every one. Altogether about 660,000 clones are present, 85% to 90% being singletons, with the ten largest covering 0.01%. These data also featured in a second study, about human thymus T cells.

Sequencing was done on a sample of thymocytes. The receptors stem from a boy younger than two with a congenital heart defect. Each CDR3 is given with its conserved first and last residue. The order of the fields is J gene, D gene, clone size, V gene, CDR3 DNA, CDR3 protein. D genes are given only for firm matches. Clone size is not always given. Where it is, it says once, few, many or a class for expanded clones.

>TRBJ2-2|TRBD1|NA|TRBV4-3
TGCGCCAGCAGCCAAGACACTACAGGGGGCCGTCCACCCGGGGAGCTGTTTTTT
CASSQDTTGGRPPGELFF
>TRBJ2-7|NA|NA|TRBV30
TGTGCCTGGAGTTCGGTACCAGGGGGGGACCGGGAGGGCCGATACGAGCAGTACTTC
CAWSSVPGGDREGRYEQYF
>TRBJ2-7|TRBD2|NA|TRBV27
TGTGCCAGCAGTGCAGGGACTAGCGGTTCCTACGAGCAGTACTTC
CASSAGTSGSYEQYF
>TRBJ1-2|NA|few|TRBV5-4
TGTGCCAGCAGCTTGGATGAGGTCTCTAACTATGGCTACACCTTC
CASSLDEVSNYGYTF
>TRBJ2-5|TRBD2|NA|TRBV27
TGTGCCAGCAGTCCGAGGACTAGCGGGAGGGCCTTAGAGACCCAGTACTTC
CASSPRTSGRALETQYF
>TRBJ2-7|NA|NA|TRBV4-3
TGCGCCAGCAGCCACCAAGTCCGGACAGCAACCTACGAGCAGTACTTC
CASSHQVRTATYEQYF
>TRBJ2-7|TRBD2|NA|TRBV15
TGTGCCACCAGCAGAGATCCTCCGGCGGGAGACGCCTACGAGCAGTACTTC
CATSRDPPAGDAYEQYF
>TRBJ2-2|TRBD2|NA|TRBV2
TGTGCCAGCAGTGAAGTTCTAGCGGGAAGGCGGGAGCTGTTTTTT
CASSEVLAGRRELFF
>TRBJ2-7|NA|NA|TRBV7-2
TGTGCCAGCAGCAACCCGTGGGGCTCTAACTACGAGCAGTACTTC
CASSNPWGSNYEQYF
>TRBJ2-7|TRBD2|NA|TRBV30
TGTGCCTGGAGTATTAGCGGGAGTGGGTACGAGCAGTACTTC
CAWSISGSGYEQYF
>TRBJ1-1|TRBD1|NA|TRBV29-1
TGCAGCGTTGGTCATCAGGGGGCTGGCACTGAAGCTTTCTTT
CSVGHQGAGTEAFF